The TCR beta chain under discussion was sequenced for a study of T cells in Graves' hyperthyroidism and ophthalmopathy. The investigators amplified TCR beta CDR3 regions from RNA transcripts. The HTBI primer set was used in a first-round RT-PCR of the TCR CDR3. Using its own MiXCR run on the multiplex PCR reads, TCRdb lists one record per CDR3 protein. The profile shows 300,000 to 450,000 distinct CDR3 sequences, around 18% of them singletons. This clonotype was picked up many times. Ophthalmopathy patients showed a Clinical Activity Score of at least 3, NOSPECS grade of at least 4 and duration under 3 months. Per germline, CDR1 MNHEY and CDR2 SVGAGI. The CDR3 extends over 15 amino acids. The ends were cut back, 2 bases at V and 2 bases at J, with 13 bases in the middle.

The sequencing sample was made of blood. The TCR was taken from a woman in her thirties or forties with Graves' ophthalmopathy. The J gene is TRBJ2-7, the V gene TRBV6-5, with a weak D call TRBD2 (6 bases). DNA of the CDR3: TGTGCCAGCAGTTACGAGGGGACTCGACCCTACGAGCAGTACTTC. The encoded protein is CASSYEGTRPYEQYF.